The present T cell receptor (beta chain) was sequenced within a study of blood T cells in healthy people across ages (dated by TCRdb to between 2014 and 2017). The study in broad terms: In model experiments, template switching captured roughly one uniquely barcoded TCR beta cDNA molecule for every two T cells. Age-related changes in TCR beta repertoire diversity were measured in the study by deep sequencing normalized with unique cDNA molecular identifiers. Four age groups were formed from the donors: young (average roughly 15 years), middle-aged (just under 40), aged (around 68) and long-lived (82). To avoid experimental bias, donors of different ages were spread randomly across the sequencing lanes. Using the same blood draw, the study looked at two additional independent replicas of 1 million unique cDNA reads for two donors, one aged 18 to 30 and the other aged 80 or older.

What the study reported, not specific to this receptor: The CMV infection status of donors was not known, potentially confounding age-related changes in expanded clonotypes. Compared with the aged group, the long-lived group had more naive CD4+ T cells, fewer expanded clones and increased TCR diversity, a pattern suggesting age selection. Estimates of total diversity based on one million sequenced T cells were regarded as lower bounds and as underestimates. Conclusive comparison of naive and antigen-experienced compartments was prevented by the profiling of bulk unsorted PBMCs. As age increased, observed TCR beta diversity per million T cells dropped in a roughly linear way, and a significant reduction was already evident by age 40. The percentage of naive T cells measured by flow cytometry correlated strongly with observed TCR beta diversity.

Receptor amplification or capture employed 5' RACE. Data came from an Illumina HiSeq 2500. The second PCR ran for roughly 7 to 12 cycles and used a J-beta primer mix along with a sample-barcoded 5' primer. Each TCR beta cDNA molecule received a unique molecular identifier from a template-switch 5' adaptor carrying 12 random nucleotides. At least 2.5 million CDR3-containing paired-end reads were obtained from each sample. All of the RNA was converted into first-strand cDNA using the Mint cDNA synthesis kit, with a TRBC-specific oligonucleotide serving as the primer. After uracil-DNA glycosylase treatment, a first 18-cycle PCR used universal primers M1SS and BC2_uni_R on all cDNA. For the original study's pipeline: Each sample was normalized by randomly selecting 1 million high-quality reads, each carrying a distinct molecular identifier. Instead of being binned into consensus sequences, reads that shared molecular identifiers were thrown out. CDR3 identification, clonotype clustering and error correction used MiTCR with a Q25 quality threshold and the strictest error-elimination algorithm. A nonparametric unseen species model with Euler transformation was used to estimate lower-bound total TCR beta diversity. Using fastp at Q25 and MiXCR, TCRdb reprocessed the public reads and kept productive beta chains. Each record represents a unique CDR3 protein, reported with the most common genes and DNA among its rows. These V and J calls rely on TCRdb rather than the paper's analysis. Recorded for this sample are 800,000 to 950,000 distinct CDR3 sequences; approximately 49% of them occurred a single time. The ten largest make up about an eighth of the sample.

Details on this clonotype: Its antigen specificity is not known. Per-nucleotide qualities are absent, and no much larger clonotype sits a single base away.

The donors were some 36 Caucasian individuals from Russia, aged roughly 6 to 90 years, who were systemically healthy. Each donor gave approximately 9.3 milliliters of peripheral blood, collected into EDTA-treated Vacutainer tubes. Ficoll-Paque density-gradient centrifugation was used to isolate PBMCs, with at least 6 million obtained per sample. Total RNA was extracted from PBMCs with Trizol reagent, with at least 5.5 micrograms obtained per sample. For every donor, flow cytometry on a PBMC aliquot measured the percentage of naive CD45RAhigh/CD27high T cells. V is pared back by 0 bases and J by 3 bases, with 10 bases lying between the germline termini. The CDR3 goes from the cysteine to the phenylalanine over 15 residues. Only the CDR3 region is kept as DNA, spanning 45 bases read in frame from base 1. From a lookup of the germline V gene (reference sequence), CDR1 and CDR2 are SGHAT and FQDESV.

Sequencing input: blood. The V and J genes are TRBV11-1 and TRBJ2-3; tentative D gene TRBD1, with 5 bases matching. This TCR came from a man between 25 and 39 years old in good health. Here the CDR3 is given as CASSLASGLTDTQYF. The DNA is as follows: TGTGCCAGCAGCTTAGCGTCAGGGTTAACAGATACGCAGTATTTT.